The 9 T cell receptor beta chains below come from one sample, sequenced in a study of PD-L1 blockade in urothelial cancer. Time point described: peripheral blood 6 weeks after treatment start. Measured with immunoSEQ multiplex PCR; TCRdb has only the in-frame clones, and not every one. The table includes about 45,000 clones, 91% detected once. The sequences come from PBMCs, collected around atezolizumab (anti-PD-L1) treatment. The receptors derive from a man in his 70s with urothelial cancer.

The CDR3 DNA sequence: TGTGCCAGTACTCTCGGGACAGACACAGATACGCAGTATTTT. Translation gives CASTLGTDTDTQYF. This chain joins TRBV19 and TRBJ2-3; the match to TRBD1 covers 7 bases. V lost 7 bases and J lost 2; bases outside the gene matches: 6. The CDR3 consists of 14 residues. Germline-derived CDR1 and CDR2 are LNHDA and SQIVND (reference sequence).

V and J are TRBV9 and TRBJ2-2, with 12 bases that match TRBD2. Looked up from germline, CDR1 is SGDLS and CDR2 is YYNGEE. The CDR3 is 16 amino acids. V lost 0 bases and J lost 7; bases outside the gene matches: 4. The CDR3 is CASSVGLAGVNGELFF. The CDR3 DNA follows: TGTGCCAGCAGCGTAGGACTAGCGGGAGTGAACGGGGAGCTGTTTTTT.

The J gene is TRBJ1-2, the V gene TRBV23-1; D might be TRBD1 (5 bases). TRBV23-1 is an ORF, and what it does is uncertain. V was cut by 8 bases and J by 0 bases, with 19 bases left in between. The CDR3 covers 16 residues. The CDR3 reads CASPPGLSTSNYGYTF. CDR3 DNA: TGCGCCAGCCCCCCGGGACTCTCCACCTCTAACTATGGCTACACCTTC.

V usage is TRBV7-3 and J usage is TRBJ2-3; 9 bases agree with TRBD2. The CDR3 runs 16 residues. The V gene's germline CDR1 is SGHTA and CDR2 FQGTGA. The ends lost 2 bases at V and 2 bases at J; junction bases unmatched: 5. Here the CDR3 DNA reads TGTGCCAGCAGCTTAGGCCCTAGCGGGATCACAGATACGCAGTATTTT. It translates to CASSLGPSGITDTQYF.

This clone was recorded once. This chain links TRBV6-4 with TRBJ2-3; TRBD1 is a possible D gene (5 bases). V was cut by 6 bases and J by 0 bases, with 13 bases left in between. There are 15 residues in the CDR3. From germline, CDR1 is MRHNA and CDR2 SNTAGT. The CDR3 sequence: CASRGQAVSTDTQYF. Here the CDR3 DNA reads TGTGCCAGCAGAGGACAAGCTGTTAGCACAGATACGCAGTATTTT.

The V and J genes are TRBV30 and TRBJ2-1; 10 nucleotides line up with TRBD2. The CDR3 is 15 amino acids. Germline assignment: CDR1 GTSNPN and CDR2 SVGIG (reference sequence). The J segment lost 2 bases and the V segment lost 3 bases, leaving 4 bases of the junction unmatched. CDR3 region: CAWRQAGGPYNEQFF. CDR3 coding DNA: TGTGCCTGGAGGCAAGCGGGAGGGCCCTACAATGAGCAGTTCTTC. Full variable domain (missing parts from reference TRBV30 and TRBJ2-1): SQTIHQWPATLVQPVGSPLSLECTVEGTSNPNLYWYRQAAGRGLQLLFYSVGIGQISSEVPQNLSASRPQDRQFILSSKKLLLSDSGFYLCAWRQAGGPYNEQFFGPGTRLTVL.

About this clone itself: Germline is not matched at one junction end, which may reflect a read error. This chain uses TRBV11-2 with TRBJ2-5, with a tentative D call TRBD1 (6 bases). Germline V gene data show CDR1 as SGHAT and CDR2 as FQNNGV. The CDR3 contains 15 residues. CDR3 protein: CASSFRPGTAEKGDF. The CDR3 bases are TGTGCCAGCAGCTTTCGGCCAGGGACCGCGGAGAAGGGGGACTTC.

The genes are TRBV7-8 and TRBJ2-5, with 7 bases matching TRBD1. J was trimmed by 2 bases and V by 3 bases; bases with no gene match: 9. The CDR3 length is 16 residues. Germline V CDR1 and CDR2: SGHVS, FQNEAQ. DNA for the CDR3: TGTGCCAGCAGCTTCGGACAGGCTCCACTTCAAGAGACCCAGTACTTC. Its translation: CASSFGQAPLQETQYF.

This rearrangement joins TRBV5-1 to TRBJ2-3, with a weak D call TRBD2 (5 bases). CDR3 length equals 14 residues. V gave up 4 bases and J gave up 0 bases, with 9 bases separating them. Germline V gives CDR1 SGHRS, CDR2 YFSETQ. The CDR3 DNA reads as TGCGCCAGCAGCCTCAGCGGTAGCACAGATACGCAGTATTTT. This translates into CASSLSGSTDTQYF.